This entry is about one T cell receptor (beta chain). Its antigen is currently unknown. The source of the sample is a study of OX40 agonist ivuxolimab in advanced cancers. In the study overall: The patients got ivuxolimab, which is an agonistic anti-OX40 (CD134) antibody. Patients were infused with ivuxolimab every 2 weeks at 0.01 to 10 mg/kg. Three patients, one with hepatocellular carcinoma and two with cutaneous melanoma, achieved partial responses.

Regarding the study as a whole: The CD4+ and CD8+ T cells in the blood had expanded clonally by week 6 at 0.1 to 3.0 mg/kg.

CDR1 and CDR2 from the germline V gene are LGHNA and YNFKEQ. The CDR3 sequence is 16 residues long. Trimming took 0 bases from V and 6 from J, leaving 18 bases between them. The table came from immunoSEQ multiplex PCR; TCRdb's copy has only in-frame clones and leaves some out. The sample includes about 45,000 clones, around 92% of them seen just once. The sequence was obtained from an adult with an advanced solid tumor such as melanoma, head and neck, liver or kidney cancer. J is TRBJ2-7 and V is TRBV4-2, with D possibly being TRBD1 or TRBD2 (5 bases each). The sample was CD4+ or CD8+ T cells sorted from blood, taken in a trial of the OX40 agonist ivuxolimab. Here the CDR3 reads CASSQEGVRGWGEQYF. CDR3 sequence (DNA): TGTGCCAGCAGCCAAGAAGGGGTCCGGGGATGGGGCGAGCAGTACTTC.